These T cell receptor beta chains were read from a single sample in a study of cytomegalovirus exposure and HLA in healthy donors. The method was immunoSEQ multiplex PCR; TCRdb's version includes in-frame clones alone and lacks a portion of them. The sample records about 160,000 clones, approximately 80% being singletons. Sequencing was done on a sample of PBMCs. These receptor sequences come from a man aged 40-55 years in good health and CMV-seropositive. Both conserved end residues are part of each CDR3. Each record gives: CDR3 DNA, CDR3 protein, V gene, D gene, J gene, clone size. The D gene is left open where the match is weak. Not all rows give a size; the values are once, few, many and, for expanded clones, a class.

CDR3 DNA: TGTGCCAGCAGCTTAGGCGGGACTACCCAAGAGACCCAGTACTTC; CDR3 protein: CASSLGGTTQETQYF; V gene: TRBV7-2; D gene: TRBD2; J gene: TRBJ2-5; clone size: NA
CDR3 DNA: TGTGCCAGCAGCTTCCTAGCGGGCTCCTACGAGCAGTACTTC; CDR3 protein: CASSFLAGSYEQYF; V gene: TRBV11-2; D gene: TRBD2; J gene: TRBJ2-7; clone size: NA
CDR3 DNA: TGCAGTTATACCCAGGGTCCGGATACGCAGTATTTT; CDR3 protein: CSYTQGPDTQYF; V gene: TRBV29-1; D gene: NA; J gene: TRBJ2-3; clone size: NA
CDR3 DNA: TGTGCCAGCGGCTACGGGGTCTCGGGCGGCTACACCTTC; CDR3 protein: CASGYGVSGGYTF; V gene: TRBV27; D gene: NA; J gene: TRBJ1-2; clone size: NA
CDR3 DNA: TGTGCCAGCAGCGGGGGACTACGAGGAGAGACCCAGTACTTC; CDR3 protein: CASSGGLRGETQYF; V gene: TRBV9; D gene: TRBD2; J gene: TRBJ2-5; clone size: NA
CDR3 DNA: TGTGCCAGCAGTTCCCGTGGAGCCCAGACTACCAGTCGGTTC; CDR3 protein: CASSSRGAQTTSRF; V gene: TRBV28; D gene: NA; J gene: TRBJ2-7; clone size: NA
CDR3 DNA: TGTGCCAGCAGCAAGGCTGGGGCTCACGAGCAGTACTTC; CDR3 protein: CASSKAGAHEQYF; V gene: TRBV5-6; D gene: NA; J gene: TRBJ2-7; clone size: once
CDR3 DNA: TGTGCCAGCAGTCCCCCTCGTCAGCCCCAGCATTTT; CDR3 protein: CASSPPRQPQHF; V gene: TRBV28; D gene: NA; J gene: TRBJ1-5; clone size: NA
CDR3 DNA: TGTGCCAGCAGTTCGGGGACTAGCGGGGTAGCCAATGAGCAGTTCTTC; CDR3 protein: CASSSGTSGVANEQFF; V gene: TRBV27; D gene: TRBD2; J gene: TRBJ2-1; clone size: NA
CDR3 DNA: TGTGCCAGCAGCTTCGTAGGGGGCGGCGGTCAGCCCCAGCATTTT; CDR3 protein: CASSFVGGGGQPQHF; V gene: TRBV5-6; D gene: TRBD1; J gene: TRBJ1-5; clone size: NA